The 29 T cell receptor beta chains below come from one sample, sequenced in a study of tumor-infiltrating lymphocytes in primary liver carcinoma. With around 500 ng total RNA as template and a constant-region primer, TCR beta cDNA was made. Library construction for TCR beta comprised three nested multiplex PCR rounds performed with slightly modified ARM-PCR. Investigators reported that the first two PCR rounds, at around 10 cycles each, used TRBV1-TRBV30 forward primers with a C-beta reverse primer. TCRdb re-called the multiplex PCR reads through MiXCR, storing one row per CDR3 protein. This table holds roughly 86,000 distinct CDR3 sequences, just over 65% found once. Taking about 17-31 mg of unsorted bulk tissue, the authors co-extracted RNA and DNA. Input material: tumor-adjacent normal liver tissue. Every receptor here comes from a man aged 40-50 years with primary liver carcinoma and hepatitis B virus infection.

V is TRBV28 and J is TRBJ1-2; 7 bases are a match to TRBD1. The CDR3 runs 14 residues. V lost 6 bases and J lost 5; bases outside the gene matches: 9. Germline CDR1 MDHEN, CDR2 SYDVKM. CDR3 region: CASRAGGTEYGYTF. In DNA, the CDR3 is TGTGCCAGCAGAGCGGGAGGGACAGAGTATGGCTACACCTTC.

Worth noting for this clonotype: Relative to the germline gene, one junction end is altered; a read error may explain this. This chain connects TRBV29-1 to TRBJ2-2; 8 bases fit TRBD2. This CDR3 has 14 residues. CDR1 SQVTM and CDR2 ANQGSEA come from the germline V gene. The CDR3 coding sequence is TGCAGCGTGGCCGGGACTAGTAACACCGAGGAGCTGTTTTTC. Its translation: CSVAGTSNTEELFF.

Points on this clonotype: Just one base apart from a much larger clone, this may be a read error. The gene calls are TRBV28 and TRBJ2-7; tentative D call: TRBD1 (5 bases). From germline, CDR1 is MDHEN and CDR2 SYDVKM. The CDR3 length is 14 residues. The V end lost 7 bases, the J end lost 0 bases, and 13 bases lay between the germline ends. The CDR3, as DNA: TGTGCCAGCAAGGGGAAACGATCCTCCTACGAGCAGTACTTC. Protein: CASKGKRSSYEQYF.

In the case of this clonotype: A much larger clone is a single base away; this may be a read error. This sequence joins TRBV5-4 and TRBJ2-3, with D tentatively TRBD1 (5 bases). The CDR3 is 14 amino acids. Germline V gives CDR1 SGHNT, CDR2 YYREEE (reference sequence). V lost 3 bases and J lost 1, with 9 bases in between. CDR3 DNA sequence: TGTGCCAGCAGCTGTACGACAGGCACAGATACGCAGTATTTT. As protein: CASSCTTGTDTQYF.

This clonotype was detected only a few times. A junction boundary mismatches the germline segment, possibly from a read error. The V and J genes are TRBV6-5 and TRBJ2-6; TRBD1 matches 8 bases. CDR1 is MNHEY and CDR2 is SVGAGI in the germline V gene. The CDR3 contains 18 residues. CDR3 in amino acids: CGSSPWTGMKAGANVLTF. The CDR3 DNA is TGTGGCAGCAGTCCTTGGACAGGGATGAAAGCTGGAGCCAACGTCCTGACTTTC.

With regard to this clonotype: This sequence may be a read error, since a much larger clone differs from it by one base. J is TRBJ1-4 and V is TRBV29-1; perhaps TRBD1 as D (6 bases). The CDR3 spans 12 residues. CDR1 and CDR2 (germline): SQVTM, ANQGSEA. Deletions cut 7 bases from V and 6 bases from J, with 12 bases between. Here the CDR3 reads CSAQGLDEKLFF. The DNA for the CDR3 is TGCAGCGCTCAGGGGTTGGATGAAAAACTGTTTTTT.

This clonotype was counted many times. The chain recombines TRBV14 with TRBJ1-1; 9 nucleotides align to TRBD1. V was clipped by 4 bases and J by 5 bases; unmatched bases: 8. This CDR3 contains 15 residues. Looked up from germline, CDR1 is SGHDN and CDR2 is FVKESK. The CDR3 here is CASSPLTGGGTEAFF. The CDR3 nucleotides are TGTGCCAGCAGCCCCTTGACAGGGGGTGGTACTGAAGCTTTCTTT.

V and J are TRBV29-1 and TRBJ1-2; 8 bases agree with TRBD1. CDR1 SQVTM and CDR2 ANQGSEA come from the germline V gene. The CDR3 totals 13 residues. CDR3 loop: CRVTTGGTDGYTF. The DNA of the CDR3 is TGCAGAGTTACAACAGGGGGGACGGACGGCTACACCTTC. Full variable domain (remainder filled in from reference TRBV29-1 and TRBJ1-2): SAVISQKPSRDICQRGTSLTIQCQVDSQVTMMFWYRQQPGQSLTLIATANQGSEATYESGFVIDKFPISRPNLTFSTLTVSNMSPEDSSIYLCRVTTGGTDGYTFGSGTRLTVV.

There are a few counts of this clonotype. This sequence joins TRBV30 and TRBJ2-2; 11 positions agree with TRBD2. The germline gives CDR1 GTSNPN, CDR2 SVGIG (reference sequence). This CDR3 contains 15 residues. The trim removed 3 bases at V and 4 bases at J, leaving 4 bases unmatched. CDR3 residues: CAWRGGLAATGELFF. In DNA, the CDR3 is TGTGCCTGGAGGGGGGGACTAGCGGCCACCGGGGAGCTGTTTTTT.

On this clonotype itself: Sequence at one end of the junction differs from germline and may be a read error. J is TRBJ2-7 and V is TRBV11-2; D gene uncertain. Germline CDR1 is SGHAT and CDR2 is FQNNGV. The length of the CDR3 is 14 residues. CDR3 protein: CASSLAEGLHEQYF. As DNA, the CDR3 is TGTGCCAGTAGCTTAGCTGAAGGCCTACACGAGCAGTACTTC. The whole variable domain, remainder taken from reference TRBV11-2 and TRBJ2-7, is EAGVAQSPRYKIIEKRQSVAFWCNPISGHATLYWYQQILGQGPKLLIQFQNNGVVDDSQLPKDRFSAERLKGVDSTLKIQPAKLEDSAVYLCASSLAEGLHEQYFGPGTRLTVT.

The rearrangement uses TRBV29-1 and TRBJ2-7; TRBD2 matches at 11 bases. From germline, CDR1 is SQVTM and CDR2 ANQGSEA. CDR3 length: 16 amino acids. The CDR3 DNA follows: TGCAACGCCCCGGGGACTAGCGGCAGGCACTCCTACGAGCAGTACTTC. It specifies CNAPGTSGRHSYEQYF.

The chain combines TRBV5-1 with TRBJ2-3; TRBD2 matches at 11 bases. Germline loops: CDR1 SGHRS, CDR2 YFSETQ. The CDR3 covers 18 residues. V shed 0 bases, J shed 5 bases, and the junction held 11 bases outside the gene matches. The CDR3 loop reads CASSLELAGAGWKDTQYF. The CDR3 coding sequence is TGCGCCAGCAGCTTGGAACTAGCGGGAGCCGGTTGGAAAGATACGCAGTATTTT.

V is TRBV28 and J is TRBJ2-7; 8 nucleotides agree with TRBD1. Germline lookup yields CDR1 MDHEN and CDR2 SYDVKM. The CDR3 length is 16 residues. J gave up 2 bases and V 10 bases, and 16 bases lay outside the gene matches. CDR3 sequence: CAISSAGDRRPYEQYF. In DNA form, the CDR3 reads TGTGCCATCAGCTCCGCCGGGGACAGGAGGCCCTACGAGCAGTACTTC. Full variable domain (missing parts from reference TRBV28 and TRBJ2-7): DVKVTQSSRYLVKRTGEKVFLECVQDMDHENMFWYRQDPGLGLRLIYFSYDVKMKEKGDIPEGYSVSREKKERFSLILESASTNQTSMYLCAISSAGDRRPYEQYFGPGTRLTVT.

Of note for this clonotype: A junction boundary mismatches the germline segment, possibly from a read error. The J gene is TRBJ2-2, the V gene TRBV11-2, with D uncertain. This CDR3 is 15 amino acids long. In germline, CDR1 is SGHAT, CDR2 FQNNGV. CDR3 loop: CASSTWTLHTRELFF. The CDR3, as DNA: TGCGCCAGTAGCACCTGGACCCTGCATACCCGGGAGCTGTTTTTT.

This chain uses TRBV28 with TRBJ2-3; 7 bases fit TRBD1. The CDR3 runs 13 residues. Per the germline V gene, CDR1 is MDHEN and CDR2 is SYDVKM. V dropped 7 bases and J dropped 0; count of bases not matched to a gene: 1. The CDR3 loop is CASKGASTDTQYF. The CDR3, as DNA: TGTGCCAGCAAGGGGGCTAGCACAGATACGCAGTATTTT.

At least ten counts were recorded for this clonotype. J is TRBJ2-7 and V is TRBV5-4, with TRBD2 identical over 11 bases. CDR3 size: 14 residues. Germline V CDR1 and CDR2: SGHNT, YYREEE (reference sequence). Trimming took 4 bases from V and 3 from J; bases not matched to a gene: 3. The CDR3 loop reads CASSDSGRVYEQYF. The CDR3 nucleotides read TGTGCCAGCAGCGATAGCGGGAGGGTCTACGAGCAGTACTTC.

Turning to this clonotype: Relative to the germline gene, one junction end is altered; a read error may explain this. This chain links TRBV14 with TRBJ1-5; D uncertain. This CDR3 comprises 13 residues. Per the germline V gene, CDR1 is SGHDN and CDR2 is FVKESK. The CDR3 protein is CASSQGRSQSQHF. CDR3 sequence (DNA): TGTGCCAGCAGCCAGGGTCGGAGTCAGTCCCAGCATTTT.

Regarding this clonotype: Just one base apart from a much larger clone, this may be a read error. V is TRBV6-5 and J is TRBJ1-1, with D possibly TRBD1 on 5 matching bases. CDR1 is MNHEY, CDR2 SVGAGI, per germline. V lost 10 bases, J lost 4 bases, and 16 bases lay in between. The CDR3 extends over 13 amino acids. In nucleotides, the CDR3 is TGTGCCATCAAGACAGCTATGGGCACTGAAGCTTTCTTT. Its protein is CAIKTAMGTEAFF.

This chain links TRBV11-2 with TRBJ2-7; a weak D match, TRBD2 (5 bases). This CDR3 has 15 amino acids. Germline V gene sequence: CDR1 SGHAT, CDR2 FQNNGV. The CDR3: CPSSLAASSFYEQYF. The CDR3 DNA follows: TGTCCTAGCAGCTTGGCTGCGTCTAGCTTCTACGAGCAGTACTTC. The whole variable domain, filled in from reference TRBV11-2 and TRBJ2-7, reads EAGVAQSPRYKIIEKRQSVAFWCNPISGHATLYWYQQILGQGPKLLIQFQNNGVVDDSQLPKDRFSAERLKGVDSTLKIQPAKLEDSAVYLCPSSLAASSFYEQYFGPGTRLTVT.

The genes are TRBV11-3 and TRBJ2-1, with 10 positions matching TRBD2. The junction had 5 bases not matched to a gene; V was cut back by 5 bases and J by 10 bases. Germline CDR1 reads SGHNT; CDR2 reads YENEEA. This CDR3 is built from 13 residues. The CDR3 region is CASSHVAGGEQFF. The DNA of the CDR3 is TGTGCCAGCAGCCACGTAGCGGGAGGAGAGCAGTTCTTC. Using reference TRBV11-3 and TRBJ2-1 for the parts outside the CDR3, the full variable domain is EAGVVQSPRYKIIEKKQPVAFWCNPISGHNTLYWYLQNLGQGPELLIRYENEEAVDDSQLPKDRFSAERLKGVDSTLKIQPAELGDSAVYLCASSHVAGGEQFFGPGTRLTVL.

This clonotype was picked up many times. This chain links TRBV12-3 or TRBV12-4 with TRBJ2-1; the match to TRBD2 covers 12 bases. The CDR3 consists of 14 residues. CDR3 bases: TGTGCAGCCGCTAGCGGGAGGGTATACAATGAGCAGTTCTTC. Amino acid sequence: CAAASGRVYNEQFF.

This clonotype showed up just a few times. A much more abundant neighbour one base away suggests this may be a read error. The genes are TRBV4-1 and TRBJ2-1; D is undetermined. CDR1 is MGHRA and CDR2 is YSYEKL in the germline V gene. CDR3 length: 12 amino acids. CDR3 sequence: CASSQEGNEQLF. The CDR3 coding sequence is TGCGCCAGCAGCCAAGAGGGTAATGAGCAGTTATTC.

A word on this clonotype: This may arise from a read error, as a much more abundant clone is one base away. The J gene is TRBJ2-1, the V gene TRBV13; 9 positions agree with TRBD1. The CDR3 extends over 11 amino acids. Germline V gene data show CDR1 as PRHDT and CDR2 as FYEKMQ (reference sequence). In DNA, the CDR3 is TGTGCCAGAAGCTTGGGACAGGGACAGTTCTTC. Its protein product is CARSLGQGQFF. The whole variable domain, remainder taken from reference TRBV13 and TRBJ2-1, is AAGVIQSPRHLIKEKRETATLKCYPIPRHDTVYWYQQGPGQDPQFLISFYEKMQSDKGSIPDRFSAQQFSDYHSELNMSSLELGDSALYFCARSLGQGQFFGPGTRLTVL.

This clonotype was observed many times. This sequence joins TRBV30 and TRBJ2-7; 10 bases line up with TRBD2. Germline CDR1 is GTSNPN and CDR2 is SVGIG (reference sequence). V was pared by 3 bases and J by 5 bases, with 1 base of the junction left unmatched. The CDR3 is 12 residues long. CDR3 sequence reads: CAWSGLADEQYF. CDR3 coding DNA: TGTGCCTGGAGCGGACTAGCGGACGAGCAGTACTTC.

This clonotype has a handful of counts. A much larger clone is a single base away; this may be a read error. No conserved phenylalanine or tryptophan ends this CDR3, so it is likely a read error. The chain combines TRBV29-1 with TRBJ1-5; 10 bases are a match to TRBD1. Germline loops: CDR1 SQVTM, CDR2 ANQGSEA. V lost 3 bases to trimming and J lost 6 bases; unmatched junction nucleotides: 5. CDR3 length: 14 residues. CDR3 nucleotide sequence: TGCAGCGTTGACCCGGGACAGGGGAGTCAGCCCCAGCATTCT. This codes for CSVDPGQGSQPQHS.

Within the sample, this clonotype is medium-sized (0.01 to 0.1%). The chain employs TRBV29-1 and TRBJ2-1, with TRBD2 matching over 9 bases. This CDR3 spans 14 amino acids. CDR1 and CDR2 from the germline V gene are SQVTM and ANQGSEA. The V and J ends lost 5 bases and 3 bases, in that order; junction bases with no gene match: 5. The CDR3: CSVPTSGNYNEQFF. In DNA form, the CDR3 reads TGCAGCGTTCCGACTAGCGGCAACTACAATGAGCAGTTCTTC.

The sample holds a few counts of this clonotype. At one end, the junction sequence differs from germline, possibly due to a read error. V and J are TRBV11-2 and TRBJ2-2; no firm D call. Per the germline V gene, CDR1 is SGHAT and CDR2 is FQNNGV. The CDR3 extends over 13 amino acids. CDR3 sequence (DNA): TGTGCTAGCAGCCAAGGTGTGGCCGGGGAGCTGTTTTTT. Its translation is CASSQGVAGELFF.

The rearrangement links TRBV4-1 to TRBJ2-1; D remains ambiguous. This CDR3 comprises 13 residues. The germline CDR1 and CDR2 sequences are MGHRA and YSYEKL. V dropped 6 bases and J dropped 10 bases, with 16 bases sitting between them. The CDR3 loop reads CASRFSPGSEQFF. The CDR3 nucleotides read TGCGCCAGCAGATTCTCCCCCGGGTCGGAGCAGTTCTTC.

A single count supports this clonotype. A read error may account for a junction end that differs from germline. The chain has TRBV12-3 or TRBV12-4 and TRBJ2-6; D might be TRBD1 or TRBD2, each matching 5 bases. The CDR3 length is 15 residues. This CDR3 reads CANQYGTSGANVLTF. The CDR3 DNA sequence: TGTGCCAACCAATACGGGACCTCTGGGGCCAATGTCCTGACTTTC.